The 27 T cell receptor beta chains below come from one sample, sequenced in a study of OX40 agonist ivuxolimab in advanced cancers. The table came from immunoSEQ multiplex PCR; TCRdb's copy has only in-frame clones and leaves some out. The table shows some 33,000 clones, with roughly 76% occurring only once. The sample was CD4+ or CD8+ T cells sorted from blood, taken in a trial of the OX40 agonist ivuxolimab. The receptors come from an adult with an advanced solid tumor such as melanoma, head and neck, liver or kidney cancer.

The chain combines TRBV7-9 with TRBJ2-6; D is unresolved. V lost 5 bases to trimming and J lost 1 base, with 12 bases between them. The CDR3 covers 16 residues. Per the germline V gene, CDR1 is SEHNR and CDR2 is FQNEAQ (reference sequence). CDR3 DNA: TGTGCCAGCAGCCAAGAGTGGGGATCTGGGGCCAACGTCCTGACTTTC. This codes for CASSQEWGSGANVLTF. Full variable domain (remainder filled in from reference TRBV7-9 and TRBJ2-6): DTGVSQNPRHKITKRGQNVTFRCDPISEHNRLYWYRQTLGQGPEFLTYFQNEAQLEKSRLLSDRFSAERPKGSFSTLEIQRTEQGDSAMYLCASSQEWGSGANVLTFGAGSRLTVL.

The chain links TRBV5-4 to TRBJ1-1; no clear D. Looked up from germline, CDR1 is SGHNT and CDR2 is YYREEE (reference sequence). This CDR3 comprises 14 residues. Trimming took off 0 bases at V and 1 base at J, with 7 bases between the two ends. CDR3: CASSLVRENTEAFF. The CDR3 DNA reads TGTGCCAGCAGCTTGGTGCGGGAGAACACTGAAGCTTTCTTT.

This chain uses TRBV7-2 with TRBJ2-5; D is ambiguous. Trimming cost V 3 bases and J 5 bases, with 7 bases left between them. The CDR3 is 12 residues long. Germline-derived CDR1 and CDR2 are SGHTA and FQGNSA. The CDR3 loop is CASSFPAETQYF. The DNA for the CDR3 is TGTGCCAGCAGCTTTCCGGCCGAGACCCAGTACTTC.

The gene calls are TRBV4-3 and TRBJ1-2; TRBD1 is a possible D gene (5 bases). The CDR3 extends over 15 amino acids. V gave up 0 bases and J gave up 2 bases, with 10 bases separating them. The germline gives CDR1 LGHNA, CDR2 YSLEER. The CDR3 DNA follows: TGCGCCAGCAGCCAAGATCCATCAGGGAACTATGGCTACACCTTC. Its translation is CASSQDPSGNYGYTF.

The rearrangement joins TRBV7-2 to TRBJ1-2; a possible D gene is TRBD1 (5 bases). The CDR3 is made up of 16 amino acids. The ends were cut back, 1 base at V and 7 bases at J, with 19 bases in the middle. CDR1 and CDR2 from the germline V gene are SGHTA and FQGNSA. The CDR3 DNA sequence: TGTGCCAGCAGCTTAGAACGGGTCAGGGACTTTTCTGGCTACACCTTC. Its protein product is CASSLERVRDFSGYTF.

The rearrangement uses TRBV7-9 and TRBJ1-5; no clear D. In germline, CDR1 is SEHNR, CDR2 FQNEAQ (reference sequence). The ends were cut back, 1 base at V and 3 bases at J, with 10 bases in the middle. The CDR3 consists of 15 residues. This CDR3 is CASSLGGFNNQPQHF. The CDR3 coding sequence is TGTGCCAGCAGCTTAGGAGGGTTCAACAATCAGCCCCAGCATTTT.

This chain links TRBV9 with TRBJ2-7, with D perhaps given as TRBD1 or TRBD2 (6 bases each). V shed 6 bases and J shed 2 bases, with 15 bases lying between them. CDR1 and CDR2 (germline): SGDLS, YYNGEE. The CDR3 has 14 amino acids. CDR3 protein: CASTPDGGPYEQYF. CDR3 in DNA: TGTGCCAGCACCCCCGATGGGGGGCCCTACGAGCAGTACTTC.

This chain joins TRBV6-5 and TRBJ2-5; 8 bases fit TRBD1. CDR1 is MNHEY, CDR2 SVGAGI, per germline. The CDR3 sequence is 15 residues long. With 4 bases clipped from V and 2 bases from J, the junction kept 6 bases outside the gene matches. CDR3 region: CASSSSGTGQETQYF. DNA for the CDR3: TGTGCCAGCAGTTCATCCGGGACAGGACAAGAGACCCAGTACTTC.

The V gene is TRBV5-5, the J gene TRBJ2-7, with 8 bases identical to TRBD1. The junction had 15 bases not matched to a gene; V was cut back by 4 bases and J by 6 bases. The germline CDR1 and CDR2 sequences are SGHKS and YYEKEE (reference sequence). CDR3 size: 16 residues. For the CDR3, the DNA is TGTGCCAGCAGCGGCGGGACAGGATTACATACTGGCGAGCAGTACTTC. This translates into CASSGGTGLHTGEQYF.

This clone was counted between two and nine times. The chain recombines TRBV6-5 with TRBJ2-3, with unresolved D. Germline V gene data show CDR1 as MNHEY and CDR2 as SVGAGI. The CDR3 consists of 12 residues. V dropped 5 bases and J dropped 5 bases, with 8 bases sitting between them. CDR3 nucleotide sequence: TGTGCCAGCAGTCGAGATGGAGATACGCAGTATTTT. The encoded protein is CASSRDGDTQYF.

This clone was counted only a few times. The CDR3 loop reads CASNLQGSADTQYF. The DNA of the CDR3 is TGTGCCAGCAACTTACAGGGGTCCGCAGATACGCAGTATTTT. The chain combines TRBV6-1 with TRBJ2-3; 7 nucleotides agree with TRBD1. V dropped 7 bases and J dropped 4; count of bases not matched to a gene: 8. The CDR3 spans 14 residues. The germline V gene encodes CDR1 MNHNS and CDR2 SASEGT.

This chain connects TRBV15 to TRBJ1-5; weak D call: TRBD1 (5 bases). Trimming removed 1 base at V and 6 bases at J, with 16 bases between. CDR1 is LNHNV, CDR2 YYDKDF, per germline (reference sequence). The CDR3 contains 16 residues. DNA of the CDR3: TGTGCCACCAGCAGAGGTAGGGGAACGCTAGGTCAGCCCCAGCATTTT. Its translation is CATSRGRGTLGQPQHF.

V is TRBV7-3 and J is TRBJ1-1; a possible D gene is TRBD1 (5 bases). The CDR3 extends over 15 amino acids. From germline, CDR1 is SGHTA and CDR2 FQGTGA. V lost 3 bases and J lost 0, with 11 bases in between. As DNA, the CDR3 is TGTGCCAGCAGCTTGGGGACGGCAATGAACACTGAAGCTTTCTTT. Translation gives CASSLGTAMNTEAFF.

V usage is TRBV19 and J usage is TRBJ2-4; 9 positions agree with TRBD2. The CDR3 is made up of 19 amino acids. Germline assignment: CDR1 LNHDA and CDR2 SQIVND (reference sequence). Trimming removed 7 bases from V and 2 bases from J; junction bases left unmatched: 18. CDR3 residues: CASTRAGGSGRVTKNIQYF. CDR3 nucleotides: TGTGCCAGTACCCGAGCGGGAGGTTCGGGCAGGGTAACCAAAAACATTCAGTACTTC.

The V gene is TRBV11-2, the J gene TRBJ2-3; TRBD1 or TRBD2 may be the D gene (5 bases each). The CDR3 covers 15 residues. CDR1 SGHAT and CDR2 FQNNGV come from the germline V gene. V was pared by 4 bases and J by 5 bases, with 16 bases between. The CDR3 region has the DNA TGTGCCAGCAGCTCCCGGGACCACAAGAGAGATACGCAGTATTTT. Translation: CASSSRDHKRDTQYF.

The chain employs TRBV25-1 and TRBJ2-5; D may be TRBD1 (6 bases). V was trimmed by 8 bases and J by 2 bases, leaving 12 bases between them. The V gene's germline CDR1 is MGHDK and CDR2 SYGVNS. The CDR3 is 13 residues long. The chain's CDR3 is CASHYGTQETQYF. The CDR3 bases are TGTGCCAGCCATTACGGGACACAAGAGACCCAGTACTTC.

The rearrangement uses TRBV4-3 and TRBJ2-6; D is unresolved. Germline loops: CDR1 LGHNA, CDR2 YSLEER. This CDR3 is 19 amino acids long. Trimming took 3 bases from V and 1 from J, leaving 19 bases between them. The CDR3 region has the DNA TGCGCCAGCAGCCATTCGATAGCAGTTCGGTCGTCTGGGGCCAACGTCCTGACTTTC. Its protein product is CASSHSIAVRSSGANVLTF.

The chain recombines TRBV6-5 with TRBJ2-6; D is undetermined. With 11 bases removed from V and 0 bases from J, the gap between germline ends came to 11 bases. This CDR3 has 14 residues. CDR1 and CDR2 from the germline V gene are MNHEY and SVGAGI. The DNA for the CDR3 is TGTGCCGCTCGCTCAGGCTCTGGGGCCAACGTCCTGACTTTC. This codes for CAARSGSGANVLTF.

The CDR3 loop is CAWSIGGELFF. The CDR3 DNA is TGTGCCTGGAGTATCGGCGGGGAGCTGTTTTTT. The chain combines TRBV30 with TRBJ2-2; no firm D call. The CDR3 sequence is 11 residues long. V was trimmed by 2 bases and J by 7 bases, leaving 5 bases between them. Germline V CDR1 and CDR2: GTSNPN, SVGIG (reference sequence).

Comment on this clone: One end of the junction does not line up with germline, which may come from a read error. This chain links TRBV19 with TRBJ1-2; no reliable D call. Looked up from germline, CDR1 is LNHDA and CDR2 is SQIVND (reference sequence). The CDR3 extends over 13 amino acids. The CDR3 here is CASSMRADYGHTF. CDR3 DNA: TGTGCCAGTAGTATGCGGGCGGACTATGGCCACACCTTC.

The genes are TRBV5-1 and TRBJ2-7; perhaps TRBD2 as D (5 bases). The CDR3 covers 13 residues. The V gene's germline CDR1 is SGHRS and CDR2 YFSETQ. V lost 2 bases and J 5 bases, leaving 11 bases between the germline ends. The CDR3 sequence: CASSLVLAHEQYF. The CDR3 region has the DNA TGCGCCAGCAGCTTAGTGCTAGCCCACGAGCAGTACTTC.

The V gene is TRBV7-2, the J gene TRBJ2-7, with 14 bases lining up with TRBD2. This CDR3 comprises 15 residues. Looked up from germline, CDR1 is SGHTA and CDR2 is FQGNSA. V dropped 5 bases and J dropped 4; count of bases not matched to a gene: 4. CDR3 nucleotides: TGTGCCAGCAGCGCAAGGACTAGCGGGGGGTACGAGCAGTACTTC. As protein: CASSARTSGGYEQYF.

The chain has TRBV7-9 and TRBJ2-5; D possibly corresponds to TRBD1 (5 bases). Trimming took 3 bases from V and 9 from J, leaving 11 bases between them. The germline CDR1 and CDR2 sequences are SEHNR and FQNEAQ (reference sequence). CDR3 length equals 12 residues. The CDR3 bases are TGTGCCAGCAGCTTTCAGGGTCAGGCCCAGTACTTC. It translates to CASSFQGQAQYF.

The chain employs TRBV19 and TRBJ2-1; D gene uncertain. The ends were cut back, 0 bases at V and 3 bases at J, with 9 bases in the middle. Germline CDR1 LNHDA, CDR2 SQIVND (reference sequence). The CDR3 covers 15 residues. The CDR3 DNA reads as TGTGCCAGTAGTATAGATATTGCTAGCTACAATGAGCAGTTCTTC. Amino acids: CASSIDIASYNEQFF.

The chain employs TRBV6-6 and TRBJ1-2; a possible D gene is TRBD1 (6 bases). The length of the CDR3 is 13 residues. Germline lookup yields CDR1 MNHNY and CDR2 SVGAGI (reference sequence). The germline V and J ends were trimmed by 1 base and 6 bases, with 9 bases remaining between them. In nucleotides, the CDR3 is TGTGCCAGCAGTTACTTTCGGGGGCATGGCTACACCTTC. Residues: CASSYFRGHGYTF.

The genes are TRBV28 and TRBJ2-1, with 7 bases lining up with TRBD2. Germline assignment: CDR1 MDHEN and CDR2 SYDVKM. J lost 8 bases, V lost 5 bases, and 12 bases had no gene match. The CDR3 extends over 15 amino acids. The CDR3 here is CASSPGGPGRDEQFF. The CDR3 nucleotides are TGTGCCAGCAGTCCGGGGGGACCCGGGCGGGATGAGCAGTTCTTC.

About this clone itself: At one of its ends the junction is not consistent with the germline gene, which may arise from a read error. The gene calls are TRBV6-5 and TRBJ2-1; 8 bases fit TRBD2. The CDR3 is 16 amino acids. Germline V gene lookup returns CDR1 MNHEY and CDR2 SVGAGI. The CDR3 DNA reads TGTGCCAGCACTTACTCTAGGACTAGCAAATACAATGAGCAGTTCTTC. The encoded protein is CASTYSRTSKYNEQFF.